Each of the 17 T cell receptor beta chains below was sequenced from the same sample in a study of blood T cell repertoires in COVID-19. Libraries were prepared by immunoSEQ multiplex PCR; TCRdb keeps only in-frame clonotypes and omits some of them. The repertoire includes tens of thousands of clones, roughly 90% of them detected once, and roughly 4% sits in the top ten. The specimen sequenced was peripheral blood. These receptors came from a man in his fifties with active COVID-19.

A note on this clone: At the DNA level, this CDR3 is encoded by other sequences in the same sample as well. The chain combines TRBV7-2 with TRBJ2-5, with no clear D. The CDR3 consists of 12 residues. CDR1 and CDR2 (germline): SGHTA, FQGNSA. The V end was cut by 1 base, the J end by 5 bases, with 5 bases between. Here the CDR3 reads CASSLVGETQYF. The DNA for the CDR3 is TGTGCCAGCAGCTTAGTCGGGGAGACCCAGTACTTC.

This clone has more than one count but fewer than ten. This chain connects TRBV6-5 to TRBJ1-6, with 7 positions matching TRBD1. The CDR3 sequence is 15 residues long. J lost 8 bases, V lost 6 bases, and 10 bases had no gene match. Germline V gives CDR1 MNHEY, CDR2 SVGAGI. The CDR3 spells CASRRGQLGDSPLHF. The CDR3 DNA follows: TGTGCCAGCAGGAGGGGGCAGTTAGGGGATTCACCCCTCCACTTT.

The V gene is TRBV9, the J gene TRBJ1-2; D gene unclear. Germline V gene data show CDR1 as SGDLS and CDR2 as YYNGEE. Between the trimmed V and J ends, which lost 4 bases and 0 bases, there was a span of 13 bases. The CDR3 has 15 residues. The CDR3 sequence: CASSPGGFSNYGYTF. CDR3 nucleotides: TGTGCCAGCAGCCCCGGCGGTTTTTCTAACTATGGCTACACCTTC.

The CDR3 region is CASSIATGDETQYF. In nucleotides, the CDR3 is TGTGCCAGCAGCATCGCGACAGGGGATGAGACCCAGTACTTC. This chain connects TRBV9 to TRBJ2-5; TRBD1 agrees at 8 bases. V gave up 4 bases and J gave up 5 bases; unmatched junction bases: 7. The CDR3 has 14 amino acids. Germline V lookup: CDR1 SGDLS, CDR2 YYNGEE.

V is TRBV18 and J is TRBJ2-7; maybe TRBD2 (7 bases). The germline gives CDR1 KGHSH, CDR2 LQKENI. Trimming shortened V by 6 bases and J by 3 bases, and 15 bases separated the two germline ends. The CDR3 runs 14 residues. The CDR3 bases are TGTGCCAGCTCGGGGGGGCAGGACCTCTACGAGCAGTACTTC. Translating it yields CASSGGQDLYEQYF.

V and J are TRBV28 and TRBJ1-2, with D perhaps matching TRBD1 (5 bases). Germline assignment: CDR1 MDHEN and CDR2 SYDVKM. Trimming removed 6 bases at V and 4 bases at J, with 12 bases between. The CDR3 runs 13 residues. CDR3 bases: TGTGCCAGCAGCATGGAGGGGAGCTATGGCTACACCTTC. Its protein product is CASSMEGSYGYTF.

Here the CDR3 reads CAGLDRAGSPLHF. In nucleotides, the CDR3 is TGTGCCGGACTGGACAGGGCAGGGTCACCCCTCCACTTT. V and J are TRBV6-5 and TRBJ1-6; 8 bases match TRBD1. CDR3 length: 13 amino acids. From germline, CDR1 is MNHEY and CDR2 SVGAGI. V gave up 11 bases and J gave up 10 bases; unmatched junction bases: 10.

The genes are TRBV27 and TRBJ1-1, with TRBD1 matching over 9 bases. Trimming cost V 6 bases and J 6 bases; bases outside gene matches: 14. CDR3 length: 16 residues. CDR1 and CDR2 from the germline V gene are MNHEY and SMNVEV (reference sequence). The CDR3 reads CASSRDRDILGAEAFF. The CDR3 DNA reads TGTGCCAGCAGCCGGGACAGGGACATCTTAGGGGCTGAAGCTTTCTTT.

This chain joins TRBV5-1 and TRBJ2-2; TRBD1 agrees at 9 bases. The CDR3 loop spans 15 amino acids. The V and J ends lost 0 bases and 6 bases, in that order; junction bases with no gene match: 3. Germline-derived CDR1 and CDR2 are SGHRS and YFSETQ. The CDR3 sequence: CASSLVGTGSGELFF. The CDR3 coding sequence is TGCGCCAGCAGCTTGGTGGGGACAGGGTCCGGGGAGCTGTTTTTT.

The J gene is TRBJ1-6, the V gene TRBV4-2; the D is unclear. V lost 1 base and J lost 7, with 11 bases in between. Germline assignment: CDR1 LGHNA and CDR2 YNFKEQ. The CDR3 runs to 15 residues. The DNA for the CDR3 is TGTGCCAGCAGCCAAGTAGCGACAATGAATTCACCCCTCCACTTT. It codes for CASSQVATMNSPLHF.

The chain has TRBV9 and TRBJ2-2; D may be TRBD1 (6 bases). The CDR3 length is 17 residues. V was clipped by 0 bases and J by 1 base, with 13 bases between them. CDR1 is SGDLS, CDR2 YYNGEE, per germline. The CDR3 coding sequence is TGTGCCAGCAGCGTAGAAATTGGGACAAAGAACACCGGGGAGCTGTTTTTT. Amino acid sequence: CASSVEIGTKNTGELFF. The complete variable domain, with remaining parts taken from reference TRBV9 and TRBJ2-2, reads DSGVTQTPKHLITATGQRVTLRCSPRSGDLSVYWYQQSLDQGLQFLIQYYNGEERAKGNILERFSAQQFPDLHSELNLSSLELGDSALYFCASSVEIGTKNTGELFFGEGSRLTVL.

The chain has TRBV6-5 and TRBJ1-2, with 7 bases fitting TRBD1. The CDR3 is 12 amino acids. Germline V gene lookup returns CDR1 MNHEY and CDR2 SVGAGI. V lost 10 bases and J lost 3; bases outside the gene matches: 5. The CDR3 sequence: CATRTGDYGYTF. The CDR3 coding sequence is TGTGCCACCCGGACAGGAGACTATGGCTACACCTTC.

This chain joins TRBV3-1 (or the pseudogene TRBV3-2) and TRBJ2-6, with 8 bases fitting TRBD2. The V gene end was trimmed by 1 base and the J gene end by 2 bases; junction bases not matched to a gene: 4. Germline loops: CDR1 LGHDT, CDR2 YNNKEL (reference sequence). The CDR3 length is 17 residues. CDR3 loop: CASSQVVGGAGANVLTF. CDR3 DNA: TGTGCCAGCAGCCAAGTGGTCGGGGGGGCTGGGGCCAACGTCCTGACTTTC.

The V gene is TRBV27, the J gene TRBJ2-3, with 7 bases matching TRBD1. Losses at the gene ends were 2 bases for V and 3 bases for J; bases not matched to a gene: 2. Germline V lookup: CDR1 MNHEY, CDR2 SMNVEV (reference sequence). The CDR3 sequence is 14 residues long. The chain's CDR3 is CASSLEGATDTQYF. The CDR3 nucleotides are TGTGCCAGCAGTTTAGAGGGGGCAACAGATACGCAGTATTTT.

The chain combines TRBV6-2 or TRBV6-3 with TRBJ1-5; 8 bases line up with TRBD1. The CDR3 extends over 16 amino acids. Germline CDR1 and CDR2: MNHEY and SVGEGT. The trim removed 4 bases at V and 2 bases at J, leaving 7 bases unmatched. The DNA of the CDR3 is TGTGCCAGCAGTTTAGACAGGGGACGCGGCAATCAGCCCCAGCATTTT. Its protein product is CASSLDRGRGNQPQHF.

The chain is built from TRBV6-5 and TRBJ1-6; 9 bases align to TRBD1. Germline V gene sequence: CDR1 MNHEY, CDR2 SVGAGI. The CDR3 length is 14 residues. J gave up 7 bases and V 6 bases, and 4 bases lay outside the gene matches. CDR3 coding DNA: TGTGCCAGCAGGCGGACAGGGGTGAATTCACCCCTCCACTTT. Translating gives CASRRTGVNSPLHF.

This chain connects TRBV28 to TRBJ1-1, with 8 bases lining up with TRBD1. This CDR3 has 16 residues. V dropped 6 bases and J dropped 1; count of bases not matched to a gene: 10. Germline lookup yields CDR1 MDHEN and CDR2 SYDVKM. This CDR3 reads CASSPLPGQANTEAFF. Written as DNA, the CDR3 is TGTGCCAGCAGCCCCCTCCCGGGACAGGCGAACACTGAAGCTTTCTTT.